This TCR beta chain was sequenced in a study of cytomegalovirus exposure and HLA in healthy donors. As regards this clone: The target antigen is unknown.

Unrecorded immune exposure was likely among donors, who were nominally healthy when sampled. Study observations and caveats: The authors confirmed in vitro that a few CMV-associated chains were specific for CMV antigens. The investigators catalogued 150 to 200 TCR beta chains as cytomegalovirus-associated. The authors assumed roughly uniform sequencing depth across donors for presence/absence analyses.

The PCR made use of 60 Vbeta and 13 Jbeta primers. Measured with immunoSEQ multiplex PCR; TCRdb has only the in-frame clones, and not every one. Of around 150,000 clones detected, around 74% appear once; the ten largest clones hold approximately 2%. The TCR comes from a female donor in good health and CMV-seronegative. Sequenced sample: PBMCs.

CDR3 DNA sequence: TGTGCCAGCAGTCTTGGGACAGGGCCCCACGAGCAGTACTTC. This sequence encodes CASSLGTGPHEQYF. The chain uses TRBV27 and TRBJ2-7, with 9 bases fitting TRBD1. The junction had 7 bases not matched to a gene; V was cut back by 5 bases and J by 5 bases. The CDR3 loop spans 14 amino acids. CDR1 is MNHEY, CDR2 SMNVEV, per germline (reference sequence).